Sequencing of this T cell receptor (beta chain) was carried out in a study of vaccination effects on CD4 cells after COVID-19. The V and J ends lost 4 bases and 5 bases respectively, with 11 bases between them. The length of the CDR3 is 13 residues. Antigen-specific CD4+ T cell clonotypes were called by their expansion after viral peptide-pool culture in ViraFEST. The culture ran for approximately nine days before CD4+ T cells were isolated. Vaccine recipients lacked prior SARS-CoV-2 infection and had negative nucleocapsid antibodies. With respect to this clone: The antigen remains undetermined.

General study results and limits: Just 1 of 255 vaccine-induced clones in healthy recipients was cross-reactive.

The data were produced by immunoSEQ multiplex PCR, yet TCRdb's version contains in-frame clones alone and is incomplete. Of tens of thousands of clones in the sample, around 71% are singletons; the top ten hold around 13%. Source: CD4+ T cells from PBMCs cultured with HCoV-OC43 spike peptides, taken before COVID-19 vaccination. Subset of the sample: HCoV-OC43 spike overlapping peptide pool stimulation. J is TRBJ1-2 and V is TRBV12-3 or TRBV12-4; D remains ambiguous. The TCR was taken from a human donor who received a COVID-19 vaccine. DNA for the CDR3: TGTGCCAGCAGTTCCAGAGTGGGGTATGGCTACACCTTC. Translated: CASSSRVGYGYTF.